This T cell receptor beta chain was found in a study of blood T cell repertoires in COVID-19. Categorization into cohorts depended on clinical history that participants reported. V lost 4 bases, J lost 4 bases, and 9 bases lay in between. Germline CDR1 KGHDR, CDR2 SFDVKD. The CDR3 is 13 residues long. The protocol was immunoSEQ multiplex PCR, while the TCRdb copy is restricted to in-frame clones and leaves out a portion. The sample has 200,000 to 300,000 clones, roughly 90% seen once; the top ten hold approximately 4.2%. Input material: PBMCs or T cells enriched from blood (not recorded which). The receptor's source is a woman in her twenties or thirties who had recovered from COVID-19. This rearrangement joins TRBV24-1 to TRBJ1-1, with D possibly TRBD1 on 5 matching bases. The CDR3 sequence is CATSDGGTTEAFF. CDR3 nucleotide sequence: TGTGCCACCAGTGACGGGGGGACCACTGAAGCTTTCTTT.